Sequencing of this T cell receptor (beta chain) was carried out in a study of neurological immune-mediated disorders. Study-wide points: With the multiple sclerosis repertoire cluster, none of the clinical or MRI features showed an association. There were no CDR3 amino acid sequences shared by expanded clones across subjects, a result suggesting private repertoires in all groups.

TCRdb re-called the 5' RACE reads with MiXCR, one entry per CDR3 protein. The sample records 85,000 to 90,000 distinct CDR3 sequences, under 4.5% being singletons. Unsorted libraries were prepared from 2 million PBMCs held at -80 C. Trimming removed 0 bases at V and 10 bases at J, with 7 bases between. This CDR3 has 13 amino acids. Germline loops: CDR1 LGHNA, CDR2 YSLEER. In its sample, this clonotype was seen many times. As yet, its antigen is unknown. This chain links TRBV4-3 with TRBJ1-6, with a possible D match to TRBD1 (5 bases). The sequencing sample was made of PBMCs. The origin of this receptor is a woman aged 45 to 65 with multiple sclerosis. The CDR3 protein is CASSQDRDSPLHF. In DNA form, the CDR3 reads TGCGCCAGCAGCCAAGATAGGGACTCACCCCTCCACTTT.